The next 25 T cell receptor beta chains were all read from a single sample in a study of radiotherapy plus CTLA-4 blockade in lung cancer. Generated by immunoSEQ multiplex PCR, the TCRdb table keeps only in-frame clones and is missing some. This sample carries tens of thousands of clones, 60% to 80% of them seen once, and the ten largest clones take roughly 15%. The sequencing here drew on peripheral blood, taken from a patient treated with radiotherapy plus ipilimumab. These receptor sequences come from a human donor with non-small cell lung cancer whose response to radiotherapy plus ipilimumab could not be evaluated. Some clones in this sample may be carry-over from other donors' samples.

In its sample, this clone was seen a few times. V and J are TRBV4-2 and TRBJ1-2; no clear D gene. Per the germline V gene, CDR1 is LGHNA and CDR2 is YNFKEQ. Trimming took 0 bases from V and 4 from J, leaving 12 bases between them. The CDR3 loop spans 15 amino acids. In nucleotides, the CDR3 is TGTGCCAGCAGCCAAGACCAGGCAGGCCGCTATGGCTACACCTTC. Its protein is CASSQDQAGRYGYTF.

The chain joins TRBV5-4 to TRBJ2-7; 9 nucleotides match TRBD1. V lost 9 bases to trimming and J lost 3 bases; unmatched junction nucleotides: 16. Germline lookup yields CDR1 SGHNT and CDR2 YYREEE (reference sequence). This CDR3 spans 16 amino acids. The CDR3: CATAPGTGRVSYEQYF. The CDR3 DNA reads TGTGCCACCGCCCCCGGGACAGGGAGGGTTAGCTACGAGCAGTACTTC.

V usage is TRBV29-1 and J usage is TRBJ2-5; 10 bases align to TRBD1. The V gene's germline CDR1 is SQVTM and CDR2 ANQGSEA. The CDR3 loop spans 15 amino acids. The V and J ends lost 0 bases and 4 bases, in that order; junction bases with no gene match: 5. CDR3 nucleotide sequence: TGCAGCGTTGAAGATATCAGGGACAGGGGAGAGACCCAGTACTTC. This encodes CSVEDIRDRGETQYF.

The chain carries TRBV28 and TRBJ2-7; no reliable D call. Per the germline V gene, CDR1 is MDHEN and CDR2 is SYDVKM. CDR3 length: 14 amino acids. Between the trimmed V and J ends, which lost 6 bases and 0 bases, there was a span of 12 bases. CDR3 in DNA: TGTGCCAGCAGGCTGGGCTTGTCCTCCTACGAGCAGTACTTC. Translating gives CASRLGLSSYEQYF. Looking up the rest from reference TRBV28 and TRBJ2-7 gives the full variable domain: DVKVTQSSRYLVKRTGEKVFLECVQDMDHENMFWYRQDPGLGLRLIYFSYDVKMKEKGDIPEGYSVSREKKERFSLILESASTNQTSMYLCASRLGLSSYEQYFGPGTRLTVT.

The CDR3 region has the DNA TGCGCCAGCTCAGGACGACTAGCGGGGGCCACCGGGGAGCTGTTTTTT. It encodes CASSGRLAGATGELFF. The V gene is TRBV4-1, the J gene TRBJ2-2; 12 nucleotides align to TRBD2. The CDR3 runs to 16 residues. J lost 4 bases, V lost 8 bases, and 8 bases had no gene match. Germline values: CDR1 MGHRA, CDR2 YSYEKL.

CDR3 amino acids: CASSPPGYNSPLHF. CDR3 bases: TGTGCCAGCAGCCCCCCGGGCTATAATTCACCCCTCCACTTT. The genes are TRBV9 and TRBJ1-6; D unresolved. V gave up 4 bases and J gave up 3 bases, with 8 bases separating them. Per germline, CDR1 SGDLS and CDR2 YYNGEE. This CDR3 is 14 amino acids long.

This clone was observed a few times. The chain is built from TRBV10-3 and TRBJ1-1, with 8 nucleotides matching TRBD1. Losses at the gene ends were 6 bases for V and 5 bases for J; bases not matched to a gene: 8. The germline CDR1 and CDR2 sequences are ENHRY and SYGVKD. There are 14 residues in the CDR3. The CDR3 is CAISVGQGHTEAFF. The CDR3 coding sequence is TGTGCCATCAGCGTCGGACAGGGACATACTGAAGCTTTCTTT.

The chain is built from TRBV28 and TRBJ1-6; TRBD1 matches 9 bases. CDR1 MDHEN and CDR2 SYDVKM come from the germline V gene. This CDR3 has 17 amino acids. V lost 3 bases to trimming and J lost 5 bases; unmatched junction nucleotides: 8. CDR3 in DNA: TGTGCCAGCAGTTTTAGCGACAGGGGGGGGGATAATTCACCCCTCCACTTT. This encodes CASSFSDRGGDNSPLHF.

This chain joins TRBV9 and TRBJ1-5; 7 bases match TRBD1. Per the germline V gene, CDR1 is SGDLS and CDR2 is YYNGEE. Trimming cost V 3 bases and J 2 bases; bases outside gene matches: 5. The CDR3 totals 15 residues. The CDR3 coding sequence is TGTGCCAGCAGCGCGACAGGACAGGGCAATCAGCCCCAGCATTTT. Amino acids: CASSATGQGNQPQHF. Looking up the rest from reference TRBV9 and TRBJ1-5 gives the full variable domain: DSGVTQTPKHLITATGQRVTLRCSPRSGDLSVYWYQQSLDQGLQFLIQYYNGEERAKGNILERFSAQQFPDLHSELNLSSLELGDSALYFCASSATGQGNQPQHFGDGTRLSIL.

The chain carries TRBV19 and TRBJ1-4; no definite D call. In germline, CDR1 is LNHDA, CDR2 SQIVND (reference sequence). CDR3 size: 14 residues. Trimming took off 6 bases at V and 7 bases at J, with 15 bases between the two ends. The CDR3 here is CASRPPSVSEKLFF. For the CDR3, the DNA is TGTGCCAGTAGACCACCTAGCGTGAGTGAAAAACTGTTTTTT.

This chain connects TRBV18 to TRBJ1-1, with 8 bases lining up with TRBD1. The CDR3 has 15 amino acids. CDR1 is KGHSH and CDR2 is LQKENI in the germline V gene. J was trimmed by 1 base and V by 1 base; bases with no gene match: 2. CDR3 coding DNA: TGTGCCAGCTCACCACAGACAGGGGCGAACACTGAAGCTTTCTTT. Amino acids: CASSPQTGANTEAFF.

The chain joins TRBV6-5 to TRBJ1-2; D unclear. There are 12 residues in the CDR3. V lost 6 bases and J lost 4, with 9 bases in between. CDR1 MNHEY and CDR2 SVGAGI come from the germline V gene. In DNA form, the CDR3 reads TGTGCCAGCAGCCAGAATGGCTATGGCTACACCTTC. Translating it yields CASSQNGYGYTF.

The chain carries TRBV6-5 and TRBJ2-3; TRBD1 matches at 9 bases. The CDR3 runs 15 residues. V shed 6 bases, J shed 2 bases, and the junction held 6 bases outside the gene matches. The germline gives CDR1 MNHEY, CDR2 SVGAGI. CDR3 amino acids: CASRTGTGYTDTQYF. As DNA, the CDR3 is TGTGCCAGCAGGACCGGGACAGGGTACACAGATACGCAGTATTTT.

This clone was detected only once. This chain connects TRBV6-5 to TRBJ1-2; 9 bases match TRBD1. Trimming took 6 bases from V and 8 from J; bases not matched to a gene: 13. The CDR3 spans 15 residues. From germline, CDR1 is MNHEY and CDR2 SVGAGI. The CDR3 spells CASRSPSGTGFGYTF. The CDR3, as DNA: TGTGCCAGCAGATCTCCCTCCGGGACAGGGTTCGGCTACACCTTC.

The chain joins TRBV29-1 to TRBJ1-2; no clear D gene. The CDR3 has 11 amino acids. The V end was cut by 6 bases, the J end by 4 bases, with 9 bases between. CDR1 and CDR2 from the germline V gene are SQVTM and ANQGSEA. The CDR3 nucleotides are TGCAGCGTCAATGACTTCTATGGCTACACCTTC. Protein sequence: CSVNDFYGYTF.

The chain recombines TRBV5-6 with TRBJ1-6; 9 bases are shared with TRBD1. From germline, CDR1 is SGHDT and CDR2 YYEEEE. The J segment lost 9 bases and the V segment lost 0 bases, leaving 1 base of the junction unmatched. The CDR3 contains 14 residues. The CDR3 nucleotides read TGTGCCAGCAGCTTGGTGACAGGGGGTTCACCCCTCCACTTT. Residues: CASSLVTGGSPLHF. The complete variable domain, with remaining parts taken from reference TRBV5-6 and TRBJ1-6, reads DAGVTQSPTHLIKTRGQQVTLRCSPKSGHDTVSWYQQALGQGPQFIFQYYEEEERQRGNFPDRFSGHQFPNYSSELNVNALLLGDSALYLCASSLVTGGSPLHFGNGTRLTVT.

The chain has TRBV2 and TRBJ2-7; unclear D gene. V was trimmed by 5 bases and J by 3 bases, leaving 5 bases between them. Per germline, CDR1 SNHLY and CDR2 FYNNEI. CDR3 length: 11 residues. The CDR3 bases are TGTGCCAGCAGTCCGAGCTACGAGCAGTACTTC. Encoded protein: CASSPSYEQYF.

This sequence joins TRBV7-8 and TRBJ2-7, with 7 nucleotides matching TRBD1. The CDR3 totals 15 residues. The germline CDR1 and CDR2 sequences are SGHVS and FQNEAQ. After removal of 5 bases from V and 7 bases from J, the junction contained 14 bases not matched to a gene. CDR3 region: CASSRGFRDRPEQYF. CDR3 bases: TGTGCCAGCAGCCGCGGTTTCCGGGACAGACCGGAGCAGTACTTC.

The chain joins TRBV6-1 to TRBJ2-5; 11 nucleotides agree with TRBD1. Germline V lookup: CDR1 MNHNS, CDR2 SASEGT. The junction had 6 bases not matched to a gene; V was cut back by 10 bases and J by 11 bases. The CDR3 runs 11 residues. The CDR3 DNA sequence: TGTGCCACAGGACAGGGGGCTGTTCAGTACTTC. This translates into CATGQGAVQYF.

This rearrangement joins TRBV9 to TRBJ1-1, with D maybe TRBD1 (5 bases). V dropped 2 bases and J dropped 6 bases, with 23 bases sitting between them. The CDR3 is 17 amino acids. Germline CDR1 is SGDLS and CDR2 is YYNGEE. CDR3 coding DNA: TGTGCCAGCAGCGTCGCGGGGGGGGTCAGACAAGGCGCTGAAGCTTTCTTT. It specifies CASSVAGGVRQGAEAFF.

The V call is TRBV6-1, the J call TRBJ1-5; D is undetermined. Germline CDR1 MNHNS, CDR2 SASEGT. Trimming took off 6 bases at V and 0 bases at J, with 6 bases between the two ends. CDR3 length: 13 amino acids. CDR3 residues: CASRTVSNQPQHF. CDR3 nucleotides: TGTGCCAGCAGGACTGTTAGCAATCAGCCCCAGCATTTT.

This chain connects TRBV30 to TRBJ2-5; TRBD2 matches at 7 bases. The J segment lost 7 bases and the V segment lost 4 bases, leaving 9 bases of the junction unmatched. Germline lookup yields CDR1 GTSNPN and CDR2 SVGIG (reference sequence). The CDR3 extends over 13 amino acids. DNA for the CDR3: TGTGCCTGGACCGCCTGGGGGGGTCGGACCCAGTACTTC. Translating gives CAWTAWGGRTQYF.

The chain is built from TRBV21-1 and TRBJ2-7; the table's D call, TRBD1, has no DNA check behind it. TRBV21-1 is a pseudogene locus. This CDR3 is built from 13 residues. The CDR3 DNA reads TGTGCCAGCAGGGAAGACAGGACCTACGAGCAGTACTTC. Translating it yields CASREDRTYEQYF.

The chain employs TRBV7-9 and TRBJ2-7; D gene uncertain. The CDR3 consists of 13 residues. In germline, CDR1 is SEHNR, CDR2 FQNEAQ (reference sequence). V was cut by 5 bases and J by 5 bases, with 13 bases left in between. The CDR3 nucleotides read TGTGCCAGCAGCCCCCCCTTATACAACGAGCAGTACTTC. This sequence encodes CASSPPLYNEQYF.

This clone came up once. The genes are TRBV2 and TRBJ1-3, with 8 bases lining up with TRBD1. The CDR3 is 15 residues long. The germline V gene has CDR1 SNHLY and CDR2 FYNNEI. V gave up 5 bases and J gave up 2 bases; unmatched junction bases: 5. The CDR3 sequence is CASSLDRVTGNTIYF. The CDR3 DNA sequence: TGTGCCAGCAGTTTGGACAGGGTAACTGGAAACACCATATATTTT.